This TCR beta chain was captured by sequencing in a study of CD8+ T cells in alopecia areata. Indicated treatment: oral pan-JAK inhibitor, 5-10 mg twice daily. Ten or more counts support this clone. TCR sequencing used cDNA made by reverse transcription of extracted RNA. TCRdb keeps only in-frame clones here, not all; method: immunoSEQ multiplex PCR. Found here are under 200,000 clones, around three fifths of them singletons; the top ten hold roughly 0.85%. The CDR3 extends over 16 amino acids. Trimming removed 0 bases at V and 4 bases at J, with 13 bases between. Germline V gene data show CDR1 as MGHRA and CDR2 as YSYEKL.

The chain carries TRBV4-1 and TRBJ1-3; D gene uncertain. The sequencing used CD4+ T cells sorted from blood, collected at week 4, from a patient treated with tofacitinib. The origin of this receptor is a human donor with alopecia areata. CDR3 amino acids: CASSQDDWAKGNTIYF. The CDR3 region has the DNA TGCGCCAGCAGCCAAGACGACTGGGCAAAGGGAAACACCATATATTTT.